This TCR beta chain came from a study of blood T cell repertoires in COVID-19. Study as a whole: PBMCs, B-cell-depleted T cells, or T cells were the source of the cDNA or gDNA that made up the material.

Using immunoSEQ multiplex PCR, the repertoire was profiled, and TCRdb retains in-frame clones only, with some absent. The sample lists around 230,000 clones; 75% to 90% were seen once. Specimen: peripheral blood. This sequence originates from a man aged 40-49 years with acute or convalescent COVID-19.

CDR3 DNA sequence: TGTGCCAGCAGTGATGGGACTATACAGGGGGCTAATGAGTACTTC. Its protein product is CASSDGTIQGANEYF. The J gene is TRBJ2-7, the V gene TRBV2; the match to TRBD1 covers 9 bases. CDR1 and CDR2 (germline): SNHLY, FYNNEI. V was clipped by 3 bases and J by 11 bases; unmatched bases: 14. The CDR3 is 15 amino acids.